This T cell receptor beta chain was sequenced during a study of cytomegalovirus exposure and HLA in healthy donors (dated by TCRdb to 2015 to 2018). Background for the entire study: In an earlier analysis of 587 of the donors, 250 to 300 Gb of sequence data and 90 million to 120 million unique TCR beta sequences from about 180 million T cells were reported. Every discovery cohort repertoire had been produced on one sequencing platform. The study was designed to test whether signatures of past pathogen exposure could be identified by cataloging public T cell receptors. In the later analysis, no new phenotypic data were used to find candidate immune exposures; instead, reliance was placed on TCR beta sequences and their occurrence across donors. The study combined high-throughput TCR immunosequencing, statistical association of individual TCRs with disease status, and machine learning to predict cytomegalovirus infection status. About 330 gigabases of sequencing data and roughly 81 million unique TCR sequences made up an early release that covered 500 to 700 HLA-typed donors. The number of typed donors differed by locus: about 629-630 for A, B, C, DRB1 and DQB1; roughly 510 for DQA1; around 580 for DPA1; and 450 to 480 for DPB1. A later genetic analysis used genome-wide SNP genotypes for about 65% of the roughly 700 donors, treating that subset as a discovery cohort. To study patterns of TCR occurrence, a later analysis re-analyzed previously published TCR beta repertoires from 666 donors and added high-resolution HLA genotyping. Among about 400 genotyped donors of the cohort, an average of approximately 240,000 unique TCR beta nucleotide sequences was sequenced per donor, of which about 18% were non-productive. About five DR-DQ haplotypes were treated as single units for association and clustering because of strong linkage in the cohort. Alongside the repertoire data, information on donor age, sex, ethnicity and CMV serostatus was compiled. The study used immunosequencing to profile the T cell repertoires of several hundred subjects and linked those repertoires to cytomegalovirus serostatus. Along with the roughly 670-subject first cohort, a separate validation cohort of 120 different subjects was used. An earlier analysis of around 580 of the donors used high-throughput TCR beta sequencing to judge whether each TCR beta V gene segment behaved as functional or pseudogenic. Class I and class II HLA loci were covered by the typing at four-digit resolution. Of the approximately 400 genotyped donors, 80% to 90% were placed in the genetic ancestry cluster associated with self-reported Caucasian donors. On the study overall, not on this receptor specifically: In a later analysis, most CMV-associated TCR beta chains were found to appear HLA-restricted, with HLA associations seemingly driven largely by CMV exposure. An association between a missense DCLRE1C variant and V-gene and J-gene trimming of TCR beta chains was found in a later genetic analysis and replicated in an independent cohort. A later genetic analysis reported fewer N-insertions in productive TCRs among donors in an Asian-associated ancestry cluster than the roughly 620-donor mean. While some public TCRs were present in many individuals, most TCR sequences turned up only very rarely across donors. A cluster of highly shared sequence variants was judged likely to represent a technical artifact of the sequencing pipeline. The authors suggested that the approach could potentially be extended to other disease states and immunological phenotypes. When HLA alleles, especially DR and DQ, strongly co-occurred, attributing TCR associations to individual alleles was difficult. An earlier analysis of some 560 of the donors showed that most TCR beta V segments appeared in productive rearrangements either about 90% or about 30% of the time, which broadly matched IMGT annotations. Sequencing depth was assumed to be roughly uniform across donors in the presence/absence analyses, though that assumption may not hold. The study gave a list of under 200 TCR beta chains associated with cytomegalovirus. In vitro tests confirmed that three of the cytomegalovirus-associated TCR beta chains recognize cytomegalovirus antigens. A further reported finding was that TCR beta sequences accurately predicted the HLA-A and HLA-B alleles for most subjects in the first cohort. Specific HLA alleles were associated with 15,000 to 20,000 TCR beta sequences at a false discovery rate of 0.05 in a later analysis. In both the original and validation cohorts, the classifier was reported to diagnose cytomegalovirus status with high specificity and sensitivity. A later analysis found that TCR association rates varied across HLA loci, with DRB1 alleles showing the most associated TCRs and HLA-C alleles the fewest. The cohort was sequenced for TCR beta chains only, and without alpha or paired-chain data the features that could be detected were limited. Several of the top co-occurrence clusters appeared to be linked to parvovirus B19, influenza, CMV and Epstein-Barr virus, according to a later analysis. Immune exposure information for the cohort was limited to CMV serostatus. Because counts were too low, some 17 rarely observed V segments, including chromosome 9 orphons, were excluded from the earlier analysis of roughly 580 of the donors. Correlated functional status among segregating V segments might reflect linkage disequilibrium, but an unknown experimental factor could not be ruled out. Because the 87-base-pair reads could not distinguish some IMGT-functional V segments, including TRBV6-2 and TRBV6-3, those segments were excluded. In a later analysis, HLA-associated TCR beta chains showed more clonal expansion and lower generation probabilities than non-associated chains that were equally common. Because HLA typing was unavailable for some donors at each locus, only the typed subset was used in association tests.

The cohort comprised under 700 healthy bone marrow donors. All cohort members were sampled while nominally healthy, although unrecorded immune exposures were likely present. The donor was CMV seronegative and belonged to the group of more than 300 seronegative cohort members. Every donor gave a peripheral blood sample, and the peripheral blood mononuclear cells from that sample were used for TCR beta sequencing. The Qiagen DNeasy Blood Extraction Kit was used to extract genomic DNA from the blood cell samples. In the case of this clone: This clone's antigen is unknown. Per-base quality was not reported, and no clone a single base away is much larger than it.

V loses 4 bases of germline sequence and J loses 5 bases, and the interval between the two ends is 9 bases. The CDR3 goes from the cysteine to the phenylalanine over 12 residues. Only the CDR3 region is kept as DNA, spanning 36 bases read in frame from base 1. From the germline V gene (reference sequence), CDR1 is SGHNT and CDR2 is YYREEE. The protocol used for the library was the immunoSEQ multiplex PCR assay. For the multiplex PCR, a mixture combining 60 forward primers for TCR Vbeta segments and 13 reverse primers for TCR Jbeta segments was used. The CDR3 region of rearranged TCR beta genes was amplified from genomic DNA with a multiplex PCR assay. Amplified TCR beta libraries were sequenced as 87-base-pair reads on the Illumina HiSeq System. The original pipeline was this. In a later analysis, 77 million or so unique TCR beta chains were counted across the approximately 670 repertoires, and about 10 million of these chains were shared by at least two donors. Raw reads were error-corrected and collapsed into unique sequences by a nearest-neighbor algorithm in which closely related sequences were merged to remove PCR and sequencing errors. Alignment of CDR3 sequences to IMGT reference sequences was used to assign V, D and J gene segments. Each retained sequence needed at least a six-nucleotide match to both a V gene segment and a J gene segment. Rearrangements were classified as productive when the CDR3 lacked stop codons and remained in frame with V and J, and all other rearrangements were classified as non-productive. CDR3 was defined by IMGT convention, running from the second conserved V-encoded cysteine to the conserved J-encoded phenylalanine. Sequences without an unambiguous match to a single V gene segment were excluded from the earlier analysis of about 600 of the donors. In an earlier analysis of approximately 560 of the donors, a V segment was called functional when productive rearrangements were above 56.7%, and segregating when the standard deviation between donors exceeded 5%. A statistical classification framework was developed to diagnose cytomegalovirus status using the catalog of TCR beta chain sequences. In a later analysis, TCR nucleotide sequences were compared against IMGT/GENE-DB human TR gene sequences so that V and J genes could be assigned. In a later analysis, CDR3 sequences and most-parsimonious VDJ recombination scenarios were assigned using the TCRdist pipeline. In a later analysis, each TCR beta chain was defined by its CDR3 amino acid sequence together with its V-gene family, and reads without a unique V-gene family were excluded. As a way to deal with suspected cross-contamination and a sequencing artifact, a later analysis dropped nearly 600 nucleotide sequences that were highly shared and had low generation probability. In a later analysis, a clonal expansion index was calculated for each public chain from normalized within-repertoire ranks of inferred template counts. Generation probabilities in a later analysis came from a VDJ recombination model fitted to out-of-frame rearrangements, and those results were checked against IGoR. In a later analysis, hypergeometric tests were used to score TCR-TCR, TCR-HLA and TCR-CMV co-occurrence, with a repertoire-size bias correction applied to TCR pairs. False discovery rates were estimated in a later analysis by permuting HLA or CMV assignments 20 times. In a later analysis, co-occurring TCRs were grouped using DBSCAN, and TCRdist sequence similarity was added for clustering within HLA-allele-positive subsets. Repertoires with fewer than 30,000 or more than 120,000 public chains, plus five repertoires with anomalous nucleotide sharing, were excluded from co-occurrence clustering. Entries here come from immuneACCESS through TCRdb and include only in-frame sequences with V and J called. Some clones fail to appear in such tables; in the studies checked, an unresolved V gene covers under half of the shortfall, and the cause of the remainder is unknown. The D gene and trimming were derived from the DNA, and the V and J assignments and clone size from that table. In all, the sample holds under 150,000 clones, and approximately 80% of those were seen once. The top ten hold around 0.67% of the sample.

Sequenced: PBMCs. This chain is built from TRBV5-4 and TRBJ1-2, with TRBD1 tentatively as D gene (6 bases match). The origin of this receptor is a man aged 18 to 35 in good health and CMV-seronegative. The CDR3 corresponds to CASSPTGYGYTF. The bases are TGTGCCAGCAGCCCGACAGGTTATGGCTACACCTTC.